One sample yielded the 13 T cell receptor beta chains listed below, sequenced in a study of vaccination and CD4 T cells after COVID-19. What these receptors recognize is not known. Oncomine TCR Beta short-read sequencing was applied to DNA from cultured CD4+ T cells. One entry per CDR3 protein results from TCRdb running MiXCR on the PCR reads. The table includes about 21,000 distinct CDR3 sequences, 55% to 65% detected once. Indicated treatment: approximately nine-day PBMC culture with coronavirus spike peptide pools or control peptides (ViraFEST assay). Sequences were derived from CD4+ T cells from blood, cultured in vitro, sampled before SARS-CoV-2 vaccination. All receptors derive from a human donor who received a COVID-19 vaccine.

CDR3 DNA: TGCAGTGCTAGACTAGCTCAGGGGACCCAGTACTTC. Translated: CSARLAQGTQYF. The V and J genes are TRBV20-1 and TRBJ2-5, with D perhaps matching TRBD1 or TRBD2 (5 bases each). The V gene's germline CDR1 is DFQATT and CDR2 SNEGSKA (reference sequence). Trimming shortened V by 2 bases and J by 7 bases, and 11 bases separated the two germline ends. The CDR3 spans 12 residues.

This clonotype was detected only a few times. The chain employs TRBV7-3 and TRBJ2-3; 14 bases map to TRBD2. CDR1 and CDR2 (germline): SGHTA, FQGTGA. The CDR3 consists of 15 residues. V shed 5 bases and J 14 bases; nucleotides not matched to a gene: 12. The CDR3 sequence: CASSAGTSGGPDRYF. In DNA form, the CDR3 reads TGTGCCAGCAGCGCTGGGACTAGCGGGGGTCCAGACCGGTATTTT.

Regarding this clonotype: One junction end does not reproduce the germline sequence, and a read error may be involved. The V and J genes are TRBV20-1 and TRBJ2-5; D may be TRBD1 (5 bases). This CDR3 contains 12 residues. CDR1 is DFQATT, CDR2 SNEGSKA, per germline (reference sequence). The CDR3 bases are TGCAGTGTCCGTAAGGGGCTGGAGACCCGGTACTTC. It encodes CSVRKGLETRYF.

The CDR3 region has the DNA TGTGCCAGCAGCTATACGCAGAACACTGAAGCTTTCTTT. Its protein is CASSYTQNTEAFF. V and J are TRBV11-3 and TRBJ1-1, with D unresolved. V was shortened by 4 bases and J by 1 base, with 7 bases between the two germline ends. The CDR3 contains 13 residues. Germline values: CDR1 SGHNT, CDR2 YENEEA. The full variable domain, with the rest looked up from reference TRBV11-3 and TRBJ1-1, is EAGVVQSPRYKIIEKKQPVAFWCNPISGHNTLYWYLQNLGQGPELLIRYENEEAVDDSQLPKDRFSAERLKGVDSTLKIQPAELGDSAVYLCASSYTQNTEAFFGQGTRLTVV.

The CDR3 reads CASSEGENTEAFF. For the CDR3, the DNA is TGTGCCAGCAGTGAAGGGGAGAACACTGAAGCTTTCTTT. The chain combines TRBV6-1 with TRBJ1-1; D is uncertain. The CDR3 is made up of 13 amino acids. With 1 base removed from V and 1 base from J, the gap between germline ends came to 4 bases. Germline CDR1 reads MNHNS; CDR2 reads SASEGT.

The CDR3 DNA follows: TGCGCCAGCAGCTTTGGACAGGGGTCCTACAATGAGCAGTTCTTC. It codes for CASSFGQGSYNEQFF. This chain connects TRBV5-1 to TRBJ2-1; 9 nucleotides match TRBD1. The CDR3 consists of 15 residues. Unmatched junction bases numbered 1, after V lost 2 bases and J lost 1 base. CDR1 is SGHRS, CDR2 YFSETQ, per germline.

The chain couples TRBV11-3 to TRBJ2-3; D unclear. Germline V lookup: CDR1 SGHNT, CDR2 YENEEA. V shed 1 base and J shed 3 bases, with 8 bases lying between them. The CDR3 extends over 14 amino acids. CDR3 sequence reads: CASSLVSGTDTQYF. The CDR3 coding sequence is TGTGCCAGCAGCTTAGTATCCGGGACAGATACGCAGTATTTT.

The V call is TRBV11-3, the J call TRBJ2-1; a weak D match, TRBD2 (5 bases). Trimming removed 1 base from V and 8 bases from J, with 9 bases in between. From germline, CDR1 is SGHNT and CDR2 YENEEA. This CDR3 has 13 amino acids. In DNA, the CDR3 is TGTGCCAGCAGCTTAGGACGGGGTGATGAGCAGTTCTTC. It specifies CASSLGRGDEQFF.

This clonotype was detected a few times. This sequence joins TRBV30 and TRBJ1-2; D may be TRBD1 (5 bases). Looked up from germline, CDR1 is GTSNPN and CDR2 is SVGIG (reference sequence). Trimming stripped 3 bases from V and 7 bases from J, with 15 bases between. The CDR3 consists of 13 residues. The CDR3 DNA reads as TGTGCCTGGAGCGCAGGGACCACCACTGGCTACACCTTC. Translated, it gives CAWSAGTTTGYTF.

This chain links TRBV12-3 or TRBV12-4 with TRBJ2-7; 8 bases line up with TRBD1. J was trimmed by 3 bases and V by 5 bases; bases with no gene match: 3. The CDR3 has 13 amino acids. This CDR3 is CASSPDRVYEQYF. DNA for the CDR3: TGTGCCAGCAGTCCGGACAGGGTCTACGAGCAGTACTTC.

The rearrangement uses TRBV24-1 and TRBJ2-4, with D maybe TRBD2 (5 bases). Trimming left V 3 bases short and J 6 bases short, with 8 bases between. The germline V gene has CDR1 KGHDR and CDR2 SFDVKD. This CDR3 is 13 amino acids long. CDR3 sequence reads: CATSDPDLNIQYF. The CDR3 nucleotides are TGTGCCACCAGTGATCCGGACTTAAACATTCAGTACTTC.

V usage is TRBV6-1 and J usage is TRBJ2-5; TRBD2 matches 8 bases. The germline V gene has CDR1 MNHNS and CDR2 SASEGT. Trimming took 0 bases from V and 5 from J; bases not matched to a gene: 11. This CDR3 spans 17 amino acids. The CDR3 DNA reads TGTGCCAGCAGTGAAGCACCCACGGGGGGGCCTCGGGAGACCCAGTACTTC. Encoded protein: CASSEAPTGGPRETQYF.

This clonotype was detected only a few times. The J gene is TRBJ2-3, the V gene TRBV20-1, with 9 nucleotides matching TRBD2. The length of the CDR3 is 14 residues. The trim removed 2 bases at V and 3 bases at J, leaving 3 bases unmatched. Per the germline V gene, CDR1 is DFQATT and CDR2 is SNEGSKA (reference sequence). The CDR3 reads CSARKRGVTDTQYF. CDR3 sequence (DNA): TGCAGTGCTAGAAAGCGGGGGGTTACAGATACGCAGTATTTT.